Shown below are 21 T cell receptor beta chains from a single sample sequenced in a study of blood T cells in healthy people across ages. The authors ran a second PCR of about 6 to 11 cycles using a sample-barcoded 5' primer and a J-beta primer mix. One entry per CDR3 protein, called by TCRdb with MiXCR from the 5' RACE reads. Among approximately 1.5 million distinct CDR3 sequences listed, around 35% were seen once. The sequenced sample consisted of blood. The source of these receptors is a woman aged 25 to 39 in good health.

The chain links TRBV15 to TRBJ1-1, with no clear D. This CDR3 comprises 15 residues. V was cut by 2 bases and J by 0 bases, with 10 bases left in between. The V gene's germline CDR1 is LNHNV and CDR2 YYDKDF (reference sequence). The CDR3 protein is CATSRSGGLNTEAFF. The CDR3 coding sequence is TGTGCCACCAGCAGAAGTGGAGGCCTGAACACTGAAGCTTTCTTT.

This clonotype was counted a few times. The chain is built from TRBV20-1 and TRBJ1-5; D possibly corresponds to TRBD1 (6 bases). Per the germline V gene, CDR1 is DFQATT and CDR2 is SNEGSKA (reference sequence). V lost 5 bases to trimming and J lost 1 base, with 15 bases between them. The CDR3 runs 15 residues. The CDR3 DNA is TGCAGTGCTGCAAAGAAAGGACAGAGCAATCAGCCCCAGCATTTT. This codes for CSAAKKGQSNQPQHF.

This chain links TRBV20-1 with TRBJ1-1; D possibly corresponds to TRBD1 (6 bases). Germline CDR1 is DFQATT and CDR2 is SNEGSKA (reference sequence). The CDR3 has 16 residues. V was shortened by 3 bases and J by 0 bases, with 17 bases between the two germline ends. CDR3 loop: CSASDSGASVNTEAFF. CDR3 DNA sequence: TGCAGTGCTAGTGATTCGGGGGCCTCTGTGAACACTGAAGCTTTCTTT.

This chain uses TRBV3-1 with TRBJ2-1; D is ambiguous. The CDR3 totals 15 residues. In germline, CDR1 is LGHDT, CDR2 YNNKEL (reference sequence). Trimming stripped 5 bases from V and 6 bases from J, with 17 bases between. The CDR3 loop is CASSFPRTAGNEQFF. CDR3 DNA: TGTGCCAGCAGCTTCCCAAGGACGGCCGGCAATGAGCAGTTCTTC.

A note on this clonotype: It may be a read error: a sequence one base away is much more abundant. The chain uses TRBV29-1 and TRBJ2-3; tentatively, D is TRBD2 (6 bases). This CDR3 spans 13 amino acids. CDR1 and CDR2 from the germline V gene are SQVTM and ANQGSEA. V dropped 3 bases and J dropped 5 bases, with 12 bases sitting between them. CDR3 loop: CSVDTGVVDTQYF. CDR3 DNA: TGCAGCGTTGACACGGGGGTGGTAGATACGCAGTATTTT.

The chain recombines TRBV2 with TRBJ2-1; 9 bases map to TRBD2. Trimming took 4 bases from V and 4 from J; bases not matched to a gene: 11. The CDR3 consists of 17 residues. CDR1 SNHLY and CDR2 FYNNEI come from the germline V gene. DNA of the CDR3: TGTGCCAGCAGTGGGGTCCTGGGACTAGCAGATTACAATGAGCAGTTCTTC. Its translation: CASSGVLGLADYNEQFF.

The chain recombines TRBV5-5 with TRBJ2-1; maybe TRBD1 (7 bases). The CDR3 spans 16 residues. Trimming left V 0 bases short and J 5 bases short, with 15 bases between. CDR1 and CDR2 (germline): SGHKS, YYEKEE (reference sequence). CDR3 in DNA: TGTGCCAGCAGCTTGGATGACAGGGAGGTGGACAATGAGCAGTTCTTC. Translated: CASSLDDREVDNEQFF.

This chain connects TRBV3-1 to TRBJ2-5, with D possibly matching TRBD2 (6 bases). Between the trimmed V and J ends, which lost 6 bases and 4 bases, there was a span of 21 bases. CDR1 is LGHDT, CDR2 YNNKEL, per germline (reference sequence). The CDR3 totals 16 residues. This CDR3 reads CASSFGGNRLGETQYF. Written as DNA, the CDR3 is TGTGCCAGCAGTTTTGGGGGGAATAGGCTCGGAGAGACCCAGTACTTC.

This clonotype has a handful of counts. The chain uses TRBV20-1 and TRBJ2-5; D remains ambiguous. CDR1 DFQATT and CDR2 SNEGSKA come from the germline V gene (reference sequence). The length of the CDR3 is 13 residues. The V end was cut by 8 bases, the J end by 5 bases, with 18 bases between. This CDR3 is CSSRLEPEETQYF. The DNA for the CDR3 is TGCAGTTCCAGGCTAGAGCCAGAGGAGACCCAGTACTTC.

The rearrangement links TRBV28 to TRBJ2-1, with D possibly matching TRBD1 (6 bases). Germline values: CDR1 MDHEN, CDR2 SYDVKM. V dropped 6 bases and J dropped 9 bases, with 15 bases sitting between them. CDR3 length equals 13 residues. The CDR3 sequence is CASSQTGTTEQFF. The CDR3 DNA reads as TGTGCCAGCAGCCAGACCGGGACAACTGAGCAGTTCTTC.

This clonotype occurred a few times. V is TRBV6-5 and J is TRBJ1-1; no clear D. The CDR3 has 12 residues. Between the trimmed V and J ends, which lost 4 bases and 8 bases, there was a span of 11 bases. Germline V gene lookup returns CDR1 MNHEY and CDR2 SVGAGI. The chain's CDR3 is CASSSGSGEAFF. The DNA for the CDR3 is TGTGCCAGCAGTTCCGGTTCAGGAGAAGCTTTCTTT.

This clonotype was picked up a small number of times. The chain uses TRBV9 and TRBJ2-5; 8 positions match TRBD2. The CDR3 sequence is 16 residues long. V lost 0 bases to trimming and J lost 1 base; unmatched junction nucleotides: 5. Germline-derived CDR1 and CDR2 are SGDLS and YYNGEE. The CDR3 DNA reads TGTGCCAGCAGCGTAGGGTCGGGAGGGCCCCAAGAGACCCAGTACTTC. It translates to CASSVGSGGPQETQYF.

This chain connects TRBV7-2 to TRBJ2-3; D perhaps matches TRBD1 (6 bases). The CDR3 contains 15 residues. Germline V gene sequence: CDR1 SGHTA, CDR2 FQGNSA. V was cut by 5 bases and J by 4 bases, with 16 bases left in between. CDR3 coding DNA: TGTGCCAGCAGCCAAGTACAGGGTTATGCAGATACGCAGTATTTT. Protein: CASSQVQGYADTQYF.

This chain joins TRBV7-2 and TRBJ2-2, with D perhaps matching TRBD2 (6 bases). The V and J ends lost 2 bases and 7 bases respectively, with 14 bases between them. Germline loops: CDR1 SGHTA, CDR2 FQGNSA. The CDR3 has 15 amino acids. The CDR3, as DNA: TGTGCCAGCAGCTTAAGGGACTCTCCATACGGGGAGCTGTTTTTT. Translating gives CASSLRDSPYGELFF.

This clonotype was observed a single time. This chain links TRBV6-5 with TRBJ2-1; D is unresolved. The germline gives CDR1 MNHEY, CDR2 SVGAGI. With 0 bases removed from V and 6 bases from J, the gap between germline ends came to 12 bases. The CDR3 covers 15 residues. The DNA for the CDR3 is TGTGCCAGCAGTTACTCCTCCGACCCACCCAATGAGCAGTTCTTC. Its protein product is CASSYSSDPPNEQFF.

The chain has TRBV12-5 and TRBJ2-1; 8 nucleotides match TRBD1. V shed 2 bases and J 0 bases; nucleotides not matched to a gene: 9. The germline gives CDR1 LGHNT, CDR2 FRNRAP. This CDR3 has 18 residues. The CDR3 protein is CASGLPGAGTGSYNEQFF. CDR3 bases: TGTGCTAGTGGTTTGCCCGGAGCCGGGACAGGCTCCTACAATGAGCAGTTCTTC.

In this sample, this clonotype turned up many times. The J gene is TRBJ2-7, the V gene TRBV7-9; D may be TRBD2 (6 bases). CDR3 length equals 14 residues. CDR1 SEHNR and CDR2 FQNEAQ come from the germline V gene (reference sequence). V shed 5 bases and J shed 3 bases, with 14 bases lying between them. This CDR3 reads CASSPRDWSYEQYF. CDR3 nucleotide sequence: TGTGCCAGCAGCCCTCGGGACTGGAGCTACGAGCAGTACTTC.

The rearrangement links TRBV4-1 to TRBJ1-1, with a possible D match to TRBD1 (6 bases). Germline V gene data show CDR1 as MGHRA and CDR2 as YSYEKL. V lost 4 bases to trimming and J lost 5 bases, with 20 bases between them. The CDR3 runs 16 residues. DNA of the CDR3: TGCGCCAGCAGCCTCGAAACAGGGAAGGTATATACTGAAGCTTTCTTT. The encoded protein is CASSLETGKVYTEAFF.

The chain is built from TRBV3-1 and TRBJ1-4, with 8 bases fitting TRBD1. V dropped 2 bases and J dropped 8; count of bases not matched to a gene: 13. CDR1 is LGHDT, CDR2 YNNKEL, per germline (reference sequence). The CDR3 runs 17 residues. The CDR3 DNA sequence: TGTGCCAGCAGCCAAAGGTTTCGCGCAGGGGGCATCGAAAAACTGTTTTTT. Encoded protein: CASSQRFRAGGIEKLFF.

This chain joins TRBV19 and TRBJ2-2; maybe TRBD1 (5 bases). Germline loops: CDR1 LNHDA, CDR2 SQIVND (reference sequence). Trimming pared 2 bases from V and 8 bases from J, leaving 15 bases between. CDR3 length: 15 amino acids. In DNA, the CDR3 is TGTGCCAGTAGTATATTCGGGCCCAAGGGGGGGGAGCTGTTTTTT. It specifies CASSIFGPKGGELFF. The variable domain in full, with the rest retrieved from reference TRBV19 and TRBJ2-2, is DGGITQSPKYLFRKEGQNVTLSCEQNLNHDAMYWYRQDPGQGLRLIYYSQIVNDFQKGDIAEGYSVSREKKESFPLTVTSAQKNPTAFYLCASSIFGPKGGELFFGEGSRLTVL.

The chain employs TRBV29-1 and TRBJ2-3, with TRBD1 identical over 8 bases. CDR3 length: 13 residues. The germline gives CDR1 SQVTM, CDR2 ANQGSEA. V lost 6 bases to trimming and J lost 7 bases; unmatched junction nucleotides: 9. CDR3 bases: TGCAGCGTCGACCAGGGGGCGTTAAATACGCAGTATTTT. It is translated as CSVDQGALNTQYF.